The 4 T cell receptor beta chains below were found in one sample sequenced in a study of CD8 T cells in Susac syndrome. An input of about 0.5 to 1 ug of RNA was subjected to reverse transcription using random hexamers. Via MiXCR, TCRdb re-called the immunoSEQ multiplex PCR reads, giving one row per CDR3 protein. The repertoire has approximately 200,000 distinct CDR3 sequences, roughly 90% of them found once; the top ten carry 0.1% to 0.15%. The source material was CD8+ T cells from PBMCs. The receptors were sampled from a human donor with multiple sclerosis.

V and J are TRBV7-6 and TRBJ2-2; TRBD1 is a possible D gene (6 bases). V was trimmed by 1 base and J by 7 bases, leaving 13 bases between them. This CDR3 comprises 15 residues. Germline V gene lookup returns CDR1 SGHVS and CDR2 FNYEAQ. The CDR3 bases are TGTGCCAGCAGCTTAGTGGGGCACAGGGACGGGGAGCTGTTTTTT. Translated: CASSLVGHRDGELFF.

In its sample, this clonotype was seen a few times. The J gene is TRBJ2-7, the V gene TRBV11-2; D possibly corresponds to TRBD2 (7 bases). The CDR3 extends over 12 amino acids. CDR1 is SGHAT, CDR2 FQNNGV, per germline. The V and J ends lost 8 bases and 7 bases respectively, with 15 bases between them. In nucleotides, the CDR3 is TGTGCCAGCGAGGGGGGGGCCCGGGAGCAGTACTTC. Translated: CASEGGAREQYF.

This clonotype was seen only once. The chain joins TRBV7-9 to TRBJ2-2; no clear D. In germline, CDR1 is SEHNR, CDR2 FQNEAQ (reference sequence). The CDR3 consists of 19 residues. V was trimmed by 7 bases and J by 2 bases, leaving 26 bases between them. In DNA form, the CDR3 reads TGTGCCAGCAACAAGAACATAGTCCCCTTCCCTGGCAACACCGGGGAGCTGTTTTTT. Encoded protein: CASNKNIVPFPGNTGELFF.

V is TRBV25-1 and J is TRBJ2-7; D is possibly TRBD2 (6 bases). The CDR3 length is 14 residues. The V and J ends lost 1 base and 4 bases respectively, with 11 bases between them. The germline gives CDR1 MGHDK, CDR2 SYGVNS. The CDR3: CASSEWGLLYEQYF. The CDR3 DNA follows: TGTGCCAGCAGTGAATGGGGACTTCTTTACGAGCAGTACTTC.